Each of the 10 T cell receptor beta chains below was sequenced from the same sample in a study of T cell responses to AZD1222 COVID-19 vaccine. This table comes from immunoSEQ multiplex PCR, and its TCRdb copy is limited to in-frame clones, with some not included. The data show some 170,000 clones, with approximately 94% seen just once and about 2.8% held by the top ten. This sample comprised peripheral blood, obtained on day 0 of AZD1222 vaccination. These receptors were collected from an adult in good health.

V is TRBV27 and J is TRBJ1-1; D may be TRBD1 (5 bases). The V gene lost 5 bases and the J gene lost 1 base, with 8 bases spanning the gap. The CDR3 is 13 amino acids. The germline CDR1 and CDR2 sequences are MNHEY and SMNVEV (reference sequence). The CDR3 spells CASSRQSNTEAFF. The DNA of the CDR3 is TGTGCCAGCAGTCGACAGTCGAACACTGAAGCTTTCTTT.

The chain has TRBV6-5 and TRBJ1-2; TRBD1 matches 9 bases. The junction had 6 bases not matched to a gene; V was cut back by 6 bases and J by 7 bases. Germline CDR1 and CDR2: MNHEY and SVGAGI. This CDR3 comprises 13 residues. The CDR3 sequence: CASSRDRDSGYTF. Written as DNA, the CDR3 is TGTGCCAGCAGCCGGGACAGGGACAGTGGCTACACCTTC.

This chain uses TRBV7-8 with TRBJ1-6, with TRBD1 identical over 8 bases. The V segment lost 1 base and the J segment 0 bases; nucleotides outside the gene matches: 11. CDR1 and CDR2 (germline): SGHVS, FQNEAQ. The length of the CDR3 is 20 residues. Here the CDR3 reads CASSLGWVGTGSSYNSPLHF. The CDR3 DNA follows: TGTGCCAGCAGCTTAGGATGGGTCGGGACAGGAAGCTCCTATAATTCACCCCTCCACTTT.

The V gene is TRBV30, the J gene TRBJ1-1; D remains ambiguous. Germline CDR1 and CDR2: GTSNPN and SVGIG (reference sequence). This CDR3 contains 14 residues. Trimming pared 2 bases from V and 0 bases from J, leaving 10 bases between. The CDR3 sequence: CAWSRIQLNTEAFF. The CDR3 DNA follows: TGTGCCTGGAGTCGCATACAGCTGAACACTGAAGCTTTCTTT.

The genes are TRBV21-1 and TRBJ1-5; TRBD1 is the table's D call and was not checked against the DNA. TRBV21-1 is a pseudogene. The CDR3 totals 15 residues. In DNA, the CDR3 is TGTGCCAGCAGCCAATTGGGACAGCACAATCAGCCCCAGCATTTT. Its protein product is CASSQLGQHNQPQHF.

The chain joins TRBV27 to TRBJ2-1; TRBD2 agrees at 9 bases. The CDR3 consists of 15 residues. Germline CDR1 and CDR2: MNHEY and SMNVEV (reference sequence). Trimming removed 8 bases from V and 7 bases from J; junction bases left unmatched: 12. CDR3 DNA: TGTGCCAGCGGTTCTGGCGGGAGGGCCAGAAATGAGCAGTTCTTC. This translates into CASGSGGRARNEQFF.

The chain is built from TRBV6-5 and TRBJ2-3; maybe TRBD2 (5 bases). CDR3 length: 15 amino acids. The germline V gene encodes CDR1 MNHEY and CDR2 SVGAGI. Trimming removed 6 bases from V and 0 bases from J, with 13 bases in between. The CDR3, as DNA: TGTGCCAGCAGAAACGGAGCGGTAAGCACAGATACGCAGTATTTT. Translation: CASRNGAVSTDTQYF.

By share of the sample, this clone is medium-sized. The chain joins TRBV15 to TRBJ1-1; D uncertain. Between the trimmed V and J ends, which lost 5 bases and 1 base, there was a span of 11 bases. CDR3 size: 14 residues. Germline CDR1 and CDR2: LNHNV and YYDKDF (reference sequence). The chain's CDR3 is CATSPPGGNTEAFF. DNA of the CDR3: TGTGCCACCAGCCCCCCGGGCGGGAACACTGAAGCTTTCTTT.

The chain carries TRBV28 and TRBJ1-2; 7 nucleotides align to TRBD1. The J segment lost 5 bases and the V segment lost 2 bases, leaving 5 bases of the junction unmatched. Germline V gene lookup returns CDR1 MDHEN and CDR2 SYDVKM. The CDR3 consists of 14 residues. As DNA, the CDR3 is TGTGCCAGCAGTTTAGGGGCAGGGGGGTATGGCTACACCTTC. Its translation: CASSLGAGGYGYTF.

The V and J genes are TRBV6-5 and TRBJ2-2, with TRBD1 identical over 8 bases. The CDR3 spans 15 residues. V dropped 6 bases and J dropped 6; count of bases not matched to a gene: 9. The germline V gene has CDR1 MNHEY and CDR2 SVGAGI. CDR3: CASRARGLGAGELFF. Written as DNA, the CDR3 is TGTGCCAGCAGGGCCAGGGGGCTTGGGGCCGGGGAGCTGTTTTTT.